This T cell receptor (beta chain) came from a study of blood T cell repertoires in COVID-19. Profiling relied on immunoSEQ multiplex PCR, and the TCRdb table lists in-frame clones only, not all of them. The repertoire holds hundreds of thousands of clones, with 70% to 90% as singletons. This CDR3 has 16 amino acids. V lost 6 bases to trimming and J lost 4 bases, with 21 bases between them. CDR1 and CDR2 (germline): SNHLY, FYNNEI. The chain employs TRBV2 and TRBJ1-2; D is possibly TRBD1 (5 bases). The material sequenced was peripheral blood. The receptor was derived from a woman between 35 and 50 years old who had recovered from COVID-19. CDR3 in DNA: TGTGCCAGCAGAGGCCCCGGGGACGGGGAGGGCTATGGCTACACCTTC. Translated, it gives CASRGPGDGEGYGYTF.